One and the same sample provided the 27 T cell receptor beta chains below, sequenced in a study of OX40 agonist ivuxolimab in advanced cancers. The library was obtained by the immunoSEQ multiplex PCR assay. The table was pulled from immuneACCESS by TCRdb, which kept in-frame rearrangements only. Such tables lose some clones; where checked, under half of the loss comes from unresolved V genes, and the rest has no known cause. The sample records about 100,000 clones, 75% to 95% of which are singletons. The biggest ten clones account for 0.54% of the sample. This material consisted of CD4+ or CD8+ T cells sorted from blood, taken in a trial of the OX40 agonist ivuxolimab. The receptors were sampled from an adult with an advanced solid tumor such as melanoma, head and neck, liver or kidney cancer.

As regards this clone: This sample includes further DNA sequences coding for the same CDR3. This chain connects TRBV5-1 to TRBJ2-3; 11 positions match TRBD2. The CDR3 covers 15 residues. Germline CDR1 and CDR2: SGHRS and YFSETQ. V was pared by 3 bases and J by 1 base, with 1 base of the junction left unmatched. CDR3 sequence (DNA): TGCGCCAGCAGCTCGGGACTAGCGGGCACAGATACGCAGTATTTT. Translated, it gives CASSSGLAGTDTQYF.

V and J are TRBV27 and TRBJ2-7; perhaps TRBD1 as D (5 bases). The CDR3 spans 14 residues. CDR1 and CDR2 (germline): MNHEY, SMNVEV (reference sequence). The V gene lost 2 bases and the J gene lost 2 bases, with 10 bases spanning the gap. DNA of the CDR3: TGTGCCAGCAGTTTAAGGGGCGGAACCTACGAGCAGTACTTC. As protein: CASSLRGGTYEQYF.

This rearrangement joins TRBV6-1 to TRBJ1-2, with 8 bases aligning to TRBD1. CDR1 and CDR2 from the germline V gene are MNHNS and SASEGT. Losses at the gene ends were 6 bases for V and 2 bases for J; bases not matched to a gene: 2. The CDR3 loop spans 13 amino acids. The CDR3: CASRYRGNYGYTF. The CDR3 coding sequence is TGTGCCAGCAGATACAGGGGGAACTATGGCTACACCTTC.

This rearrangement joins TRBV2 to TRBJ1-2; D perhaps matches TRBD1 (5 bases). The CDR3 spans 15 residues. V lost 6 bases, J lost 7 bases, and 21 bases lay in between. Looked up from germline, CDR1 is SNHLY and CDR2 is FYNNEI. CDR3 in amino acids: CASRASRVTSGGYTF. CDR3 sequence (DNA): TGTGCCAGCAGGGCGAGCAGGGTTACGAGCGGTGGCTACACCTTC.

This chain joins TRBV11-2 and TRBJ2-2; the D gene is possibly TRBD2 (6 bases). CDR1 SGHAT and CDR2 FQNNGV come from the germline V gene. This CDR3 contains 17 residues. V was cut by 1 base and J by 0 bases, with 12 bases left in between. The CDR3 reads CASSLGLAGTNTGELFF. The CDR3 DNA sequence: TGTGCCAGCAGCTTAGGTCTGGCGGGAACGAACACCGGGGAGCTGTTTTTT.

In DNA, the CDR3 is TGTGCCGTCACAGGGAGGGGGAACACTGAAGCTTTCTTT. Protein product: CAVTGRGNTEAFF. The chain links TRBV28 to TRBJ1-1; D may be TRBD1 (6 bases). The CDR3 loop spans 13 amino acids. Trimming stripped 11 bases from V and 1 base from J, with 14 bases between. The germline CDR1 and CDR2 sequences are MDHEN and SYDVKM. The entire variable domain, with the rest obtained from reference TRBV28 and TRBJ1-1, is as follows: DVKVTQSSRYLVKRTGEKVFLECVQDMDHENMFWYRQDPGLGLRLIYFSYDVKMKEKGDIPEGYSVSREKKERFSLILESASTNQTSMYLCAVTGRGNTEAFFGQGTRLTVV.

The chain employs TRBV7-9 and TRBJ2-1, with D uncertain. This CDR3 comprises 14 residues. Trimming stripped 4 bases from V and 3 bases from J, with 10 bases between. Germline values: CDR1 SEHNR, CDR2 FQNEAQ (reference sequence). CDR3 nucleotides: TGTGCCAGCAGCTCCTCATACAGCTACAATGAGCAGTTCTTC. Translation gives CASSSSYSYNEQFF.

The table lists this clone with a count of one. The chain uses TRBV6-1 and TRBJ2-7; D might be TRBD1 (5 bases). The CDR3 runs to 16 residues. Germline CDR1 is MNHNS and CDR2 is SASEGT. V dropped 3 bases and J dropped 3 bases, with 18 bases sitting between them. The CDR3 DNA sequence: TGTGCCAGCAGTGATAGAAGGGGAAGTGGGAACTACGAGCAGTACTTC. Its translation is CASSDRRGSGNYEQYF.

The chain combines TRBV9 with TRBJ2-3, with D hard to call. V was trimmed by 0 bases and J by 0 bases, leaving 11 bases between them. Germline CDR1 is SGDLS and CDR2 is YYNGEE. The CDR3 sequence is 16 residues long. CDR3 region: CASSVGAATSTDTQYF. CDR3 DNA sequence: TGTGCCAGCAGCGTAGGCGCCGCTACTAGCACAGATACGCAGTATTTT.

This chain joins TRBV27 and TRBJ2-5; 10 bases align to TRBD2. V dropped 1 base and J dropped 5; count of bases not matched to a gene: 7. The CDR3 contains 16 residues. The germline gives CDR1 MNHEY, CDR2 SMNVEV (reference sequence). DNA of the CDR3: TGTGCCAGCAGTTTATTTGCTAGCGGGAGAGGTGAGACCCAGTACTTC. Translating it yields CASSLFASGRGETQYF.

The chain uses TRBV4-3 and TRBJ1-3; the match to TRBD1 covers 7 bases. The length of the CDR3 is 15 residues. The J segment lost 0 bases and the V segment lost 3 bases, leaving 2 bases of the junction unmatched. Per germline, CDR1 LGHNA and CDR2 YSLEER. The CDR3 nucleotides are TGCGCCAGCAGCCAGGAGGGGGCCTCTGGAAACACCATATATTTT. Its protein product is CASSQEGASGNTIYF.

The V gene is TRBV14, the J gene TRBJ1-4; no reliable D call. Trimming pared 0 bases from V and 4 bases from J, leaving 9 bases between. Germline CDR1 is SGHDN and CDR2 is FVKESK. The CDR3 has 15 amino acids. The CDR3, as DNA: TGTGCCAGCAGCCAAGAAAGACTCAGTAATGAAAAACTGTTTTTT. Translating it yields CASSQERLSNEKLFF.

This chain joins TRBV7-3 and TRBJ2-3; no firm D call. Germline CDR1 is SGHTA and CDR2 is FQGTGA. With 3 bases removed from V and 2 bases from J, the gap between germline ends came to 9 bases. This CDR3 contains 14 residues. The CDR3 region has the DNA TGTGCCAGCAGCTTTGAAGGGTTCACAGATACGCAGTATTTT. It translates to CASSFEGFTDTQYF.

Here the CDR3 reads CASSPLDRITYEQYF. The CDR3 DNA sequence: TGTGCCAGCAGCCCCCTGGACAGGATAACCTACGAGCAGTACTTC. The chain carries TRBV9 and TRBJ2-7; TRBD1 matches at 7 bases. The germline CDR1 and CDR2 sequences are SGDLS and YYNGEE. Germline trimming cut 4 bases from V and 2 bases from J; bases unmatched to any gene: 9. The CDR3 contains 15 residues. Using reference TRBV9 and TRBJ2-7 for the parts outside the CDR3, the full variable domain is DSGVTQTPKHLITATGQRVTLRCSPRSGDLSVYWYQQSLDQGLQFLIQYYNGEERAKGNILERFSAQQFPDLHSELNLSSLELGDSALYFCASSPLDRITYEQYFGPGTRLTVT.

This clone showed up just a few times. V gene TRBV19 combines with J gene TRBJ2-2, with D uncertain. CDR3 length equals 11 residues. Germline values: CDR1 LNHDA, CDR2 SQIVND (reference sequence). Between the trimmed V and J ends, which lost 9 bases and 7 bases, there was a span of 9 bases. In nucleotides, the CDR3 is TGTGCCAGCGGCAGGAGCGGGGAGCTGTTTTTT. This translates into CASGRSGELFF.

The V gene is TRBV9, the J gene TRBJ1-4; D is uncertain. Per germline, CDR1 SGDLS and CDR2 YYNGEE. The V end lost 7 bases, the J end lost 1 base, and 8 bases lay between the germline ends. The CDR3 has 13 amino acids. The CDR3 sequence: CASSGRTNEKLFF. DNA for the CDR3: TGTGCCAGCTCTGGAAGAACTAATGAAAAACTGTTTTTT.

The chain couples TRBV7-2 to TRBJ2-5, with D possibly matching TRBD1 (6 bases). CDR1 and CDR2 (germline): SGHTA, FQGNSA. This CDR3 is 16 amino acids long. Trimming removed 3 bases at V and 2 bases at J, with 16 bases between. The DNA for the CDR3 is TGTGCCAGCAGCTTTTCCGGGACACCGATACAAGAGACCCAGTACTTC. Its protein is CASSFSGTPIQETQYF.

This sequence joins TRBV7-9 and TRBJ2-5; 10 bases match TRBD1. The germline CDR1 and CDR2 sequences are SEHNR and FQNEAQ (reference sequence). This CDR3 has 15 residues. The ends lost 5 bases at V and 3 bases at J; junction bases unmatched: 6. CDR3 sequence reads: CASSPGQGVKETQYF. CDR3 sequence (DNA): TGTGCCAGCAGCCCAGGACAGGGGGTGAAAGAGACCCAGTACTTC. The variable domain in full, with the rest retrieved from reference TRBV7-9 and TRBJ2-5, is DTGVSQNPRHKITKRGQNVTFRCDPISEHNRLYWYRQTLGQGPEFLTYFQNEAQLEKSRLLSDRFSAERPKGSFSTLEIQRTEQGDSAMYLCASSPGQGVKETQYFGPGTRLLVL.

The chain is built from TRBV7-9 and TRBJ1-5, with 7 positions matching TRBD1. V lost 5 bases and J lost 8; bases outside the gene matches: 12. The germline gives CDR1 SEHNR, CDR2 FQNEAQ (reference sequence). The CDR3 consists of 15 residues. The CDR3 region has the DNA TGTGCCAGCAGCCCAGGGGGAGGGGCCGGGGAGCCCCAGCATTTT. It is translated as CASSPGGGAGEPQHF.

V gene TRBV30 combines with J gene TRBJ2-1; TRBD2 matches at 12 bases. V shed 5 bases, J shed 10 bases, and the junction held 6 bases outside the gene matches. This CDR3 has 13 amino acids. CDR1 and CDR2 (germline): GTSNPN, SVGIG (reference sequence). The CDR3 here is CAWVLAGGPEQFF. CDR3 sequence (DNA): TGTGCCTGGGTGCTAGCGGGAGGGCCAGAGCAGTTCTTC.

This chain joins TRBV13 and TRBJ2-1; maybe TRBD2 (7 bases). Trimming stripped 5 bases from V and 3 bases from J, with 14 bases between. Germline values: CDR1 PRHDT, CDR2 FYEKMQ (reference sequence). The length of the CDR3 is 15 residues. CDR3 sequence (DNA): TGTGCCAGCAGCCCCCTGGGGGGGCGCTACAATGAGCAGTTCTTC. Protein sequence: CASSPLGGRYNEQFF.

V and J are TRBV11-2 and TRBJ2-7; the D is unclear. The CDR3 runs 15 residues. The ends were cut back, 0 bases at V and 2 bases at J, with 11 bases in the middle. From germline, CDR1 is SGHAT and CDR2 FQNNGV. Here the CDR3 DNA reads TGTGCCAGCAGCTTAGATTCGGCCGCAGCCTACGAGCAGTACTTC. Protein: CASSLDSAAAYEQYF.

The CDR3 coding sequence is TGTGCCAGCAGCCCCCGGGACAGGGGATGGGGTGAAGCTTTCTTT. This encodes CASSPRDRGWGEAFF. J is TRBJ1-1 and V is TRBV11-2, with 10 bases aligning to TRBD1. The CDR3 is 15 amino acids. After removal of 5 bases from V and 7 bases from J, the junction contained 10 bases not matched to a gene. Germline-derived CDR1 and CDR2 are SGHAT and FQNNGV.

The CDR3 sequence: CASSSIGGQGGEAFF. The CDR3 coding sequence is TGTGCCAGCAGCAGCATCGGTGGACAGGGCGGTGAAGCTTTCTTT. V is TRBV5-4 and J is TRBJ1-1; 8 nucleotides match TRBD1. V shed 4 bases and J 7 bases; nucleotides not matched to a gene: 12. Germline assignment: CDR1 SGHNT and CDR2 YYREEE (reference sequence). The CDR3 is 15 amino acids.

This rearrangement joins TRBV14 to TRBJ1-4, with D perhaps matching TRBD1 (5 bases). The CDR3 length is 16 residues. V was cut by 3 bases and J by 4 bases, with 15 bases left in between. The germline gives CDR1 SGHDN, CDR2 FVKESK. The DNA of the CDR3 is TGTGCCAGCAGCCATCTCCGTGGGACGGATAATGAAAAACTGTTTTTT. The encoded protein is CASSHLRGTDNEKLFF.

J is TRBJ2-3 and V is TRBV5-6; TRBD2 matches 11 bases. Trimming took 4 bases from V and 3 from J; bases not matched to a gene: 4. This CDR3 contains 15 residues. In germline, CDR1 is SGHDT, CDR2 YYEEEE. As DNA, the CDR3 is TGTGCCAGCAGCCCCCGACTAGCGGGAACAGATACGCAGTATTTT. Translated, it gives CASSPRLAGTDTQYF.

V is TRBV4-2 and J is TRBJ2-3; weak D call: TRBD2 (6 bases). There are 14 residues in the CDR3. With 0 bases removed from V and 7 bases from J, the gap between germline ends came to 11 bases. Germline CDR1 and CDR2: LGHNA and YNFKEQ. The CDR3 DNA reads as TGTGCCAGCAGCCAAGACGGGAGAGGGAATACGCAGTATTTT. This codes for CASSQDGRGNTQYF.